A selection of T cell receptor beta chains follows, all from one sample in a study of blood T cell repertoires in COVID-19. Assay: immunoSEQ multiplex PCR; the TCRdb copy retains only in-frame clones and omits some. The sample consists of a few hundred thousand clones, 80% to 90% of them appearing once. The specimen sequenced was PBMCs or T cells enriched from blood (not recorded which). The receptors derive from a woman between 35 and 50 years old with acute COVID-19. Each CDR3 is given with its conserved first and last residue. Fields, in order: J gene, D gene, V gene, CDR3 protein. The D gene is left open where the match is weak.

J gene: TRBJ1-2; D gene: TRBD1; V gene: TRBV29-1; CDR3 protein: CSVEEAGTEDYGYTF
J gene: TRBJ1-1; D gene: .; V gene: TRBV29-1; CDR3 protein: CSVSDRLEAFF
J gene: TRBJ2-5; D gene: .; V gene: TRBV29-1; CDR3 protein: CSVPSDQETQYF
J gene: TRBJ1-1; D gene: .; V gene: TRBV5-3; CDR3 protein: CARSLDAGAFF
J gene: TRBJ2-3; D gene: .; V gene: TRBV7-3; CDR3 protein: CASSLNTGADTQYF
J gene: TRBJ1-1; D gene: .; V gene: TRBV28; CDR3 protein: CASSFGGLGDATPIAEAFF
J gene: TRBJ2-5; D gene: TRBD1; V gene: TRBV18; CDR3 protein: CASSPRIGQTGETQYF
J gene: TRBJ1-1; D gene: .; V gene: TRBV18; CDR3 protein: CASSQNSQRGEVAFF
J gene: TRBJ1-1; D gene: .; V gene: TRBV10-1; CDR3 protein: CASSRITQGNTEAFF
J gene: TRBJ2-7; D gene: TRBD1; V gene: TRBV7-2; CDR3 protein: CASSYRQGGDEQYF
J gene: TRBJ1-4; D gene: TRBD1; V gene: TRBV5-1; CDR3 protein: CASSLGQGDEKLFF
J gene: TRBJ2-3; D gene: .; V gene: TRBV7-2; CDR3 protein: CASSASYVSDTQYF
J gene: TRBJ2-5; D gene: .; V gene: TRBV5-5; CDR3 protein: CASTRSPQTQETQYF
J gene: TRBJ1-1; D gene: .; V gene: TRBV28; CDR3 protein: CASTTVGGTEAFF
J gene: TRBJ1-4; D gene: .; V gene: TRBV7-2; CDR3 protein: CASSLYPGTTNEKLFF
J gene: TRBJ2-3; D gene: TRBD2; V gene: TRBV6-2/TRBV6-3; CDR3 protein: CASSPQILRDYTDTQYF
J gene: TRBJ1-2; D gene: TRBD1; V gene: TRBV6-2/TRBV6-3; CDR3 protein: CASSLGQGNGGYTF
J gene: TRBJ2-5; D gene: .; V gene: TRBV6-5; CDR3 protein: CASSLWAQETQYF
J gene: TRBJ1-4; D gene: .; V gene: TRBV5-6; CDR3 protein: CASSQQKGILNEKLFF
J gene: TRBJ2-5; D gene: .; V gene: TRBV4-3; CDR3 protein: CASSQDWGTDRGETQYF
J gene: TRBJ2-2; D gene: TRBD1; V gene: TRBV10-3; CDR3 protein: CAISVTGASDTGELFF
J gene: TRBJ1-5; D gene: TRBD1; V gene: TRBV4-1; CDR3 protein: CASSPQGAVDQPQHF
J gene: TRBJ1-2; D gene: .; V gene: TRBV6-5; CDR3 protein: CASSYSGGSGYTF
J gene: TRBJ1-5; D gene: .; V gene: TRBV2; CDR3 protein: CASSGRDTGGPQHF
J gene: TRBJ1-5; D gene: .; V gene: TRBV5-6; CDR3 protein: CASSPQGNQPQHF
J gene: TRBJ2-7; D gene: TRBD1; V gene: TRBV19; CDR3 protein: CASRRGTGGESFYEQYF
J gene: TRBJ1-3; D gene: .; V gene: TRBV7-2; CDR3 protein: CAGAPLGNTIYF
J gene: TRBJ1-4; D gene: .; V gene: TRBV6-5; CDR3 protein: CASRDRRFNEKLFF
J gene: TRBJ1-2; D gene: .; V gene: TRBV4-2; CDR3 protein: CASSRSGVGYGYTF
J gene: TRBJ2-7; D gene: TRBD2; V gene: TRBV20-1; CDR3 protein: CSASSGGWGEQYF
J gene: TRBJ2-2; D gene: TRBD1; V gene: TRBV19; CDR3 protein: CASSTNRDSTGELFF
J gene: TRBJ2-1; D gene: TRBD1; V gene: TRBV19; CDR3 protein: CASNRQGGHSEQFF
J gene: TRBJ2-7; D gene: TRBD2; V gene: TRBV7-2; CDR3 protein: CASSSREGYEQYF
J gene: TRBJ2-2; D gene: TRBD1; V gene: TRBV27; CDR3 protein: CASKTTGGAGTGELFF
J gene: TRBJ2-5; D gene: TRBD1; V gene: TRBV28; CDR3 protein: CASSLVGTVIETQYF
J gene: TRBJ2-7; D gene: TRBD2; V gene: TRBV18; CDR3 protein: CASSASGRADEQYF
J gene: TRBJ2-5; D gene: .; V gene: TRBV7-9; CDR3 protein: CASSSYRSRETQYF
J gene: TRBJ2-1; D gene: TRBD1; V gene: TRBV18; CDR3 protein: CASSPRTGVNEQFF
J gene: TRBJ2-1; D gene: TRBD1; V gene: TRBV7-3; CDR3 protein: CASSPGTGESYNEQFF
J gene: TRBJ1-1; D gene: .; V gene: TRBV28; CDR3 protein: CASSQFSVNTEAFF
J gene: TRBJ1-3; D gene: TRBD1; V gene: TRBV4-1; CDR3 protein: CASSQPPGQGPNTIYF
J gene: TRBJ2-1; D gene: TRBD2; V gene: TRBV14; CDR3 protein: CASSSLAGEQFF
J gene: TRBJ1-6; D gene: .; V gene: TRBV21-1; CDR3 protein: CASSKEGDRGPYNSPLHF
J gene: TRBJ2-7; D gene: .; V gene: TRBV7-9; CDR3 protein: CASSLETGLSQYF
J gene: TRBJ2-3; D gene: TRBD2; V gene: TRBV28; CDR3 protein: CASSSPSGMTDTQYF
J gene: TRBJ2-1; D gene: TRBD2; V gene: TRBV7-2; CDR3 protein: CASSLGGVINEQFF
J gene: TRBJ1-2; D gene: .; V gene: TRBV5-1; CDR3 protein: CASSWETANYGYTF
J gene: TRBJ1-2; D gene: .; V gene: TRBV28; CDR3 protein: CASTLRVAGDGYTF
J gene: TRBJ1-2; D gene: TRBD1; V gene: TRBV12-3/TRBV12-4; CDR3 protein: CASWDRGSGGYTF
J gene: TRBJ2-7; D gene: TRBD2; V gene: TRBV11-2; CDR3 protein: CASSLTSGKKSSYEQYF